This T cell receptor (beta chain) was documented in a study of T cells of healthy individuals. A single record per CDR3 protein comes from TCRdb applying MiXCR to the 5' RACE reads. Here the sample spans some 100,000 distinct CDR3 sequences, under 20% being singletons. The V end was cut by 0 bases, the J end by 5 bases, with 17 bases between. The CDR3 loop spans 17 amino acids. Germline CDR1 is SGDLS and CDR2 is YYNGEE. This clonotype was seen a handful of times. The sequence was obtained from a human donor in good health. The chain employs TRBV9 and TRBJ2-2; D possibly corresponds to TRBD2 (6 bases). CDR3 amino acids: CASSVVPDPGGTGELFF. The CDR3 coding sequence is TGTGCCAGCAGCGTAGTCCCCGACCCCGGGGGTACCGGGGAGCTGTTTTTT.